Below, one TCR beta chain is given with its context. TCRdb reprocessed the reads with MiXCR, giving one entry per CDR3 protein. The sample contains roughly 100,000 distinct CDR3 sequences, approximately 16% of which appear only once. This CDR3 is 15 amino acids long. Germline V gene lookup returns CDR1 SGHTA and CDR2 FQGNSA. V shed 5 bases and J 5 bases; nucleotides not matched to a gene: 9. This entry belongs to a study of T cell repertoires in cytomegalovirus infection. The rearrangement uses TRBV7-2 and TRBJ1-1; 9 bases are shared with TRBD1. The clonotype originates from a human donor in good health (CMV status not recorded). Some clones in this sample may be carry-over from other donors' samples. What was sequenced was PBMCs. CDR3 in DNA: TGTGCCAGCAGCCCCTCACAGGGGGCGGGTACTGAAGCTTTCTTT. Encoded protein: CASSPSQGAGTEAFF.